Below, 20 T cell receptor beta chains from the same sample are listed, as sequenced in a study of OX40 agonist ivuxolimab in advanced cancers. Data came from immunoSEQ multiplex PCR; TCRdb stores just in-frame clones and leaves some out. The sample has almost 80,000 clones, roughly four fifths seen once. The sample was CD4+ or CD8+ T cells sorted from blood, taken in a trial of the OX40 agonist ivuxolimab. The receptors originated from an adult with an advanced solid tumor such as melanoma, head and neck, liver or kidney cancer.

V usage is TRBV4-2 and J usage is TRBJ1-4; D may be TRBD1 (6 bases). CDR1 and CDR2 (germline): LGHNA, YNFKEQ. The CDR3 is 17 amino acids. With 0 bases removed from V and 0 bases from J, the gap between germline ends came to 11 bases. DNA for the CDR3: TGTGCCAGCAGCCAAGATGGGGGGCGGGCAACTAATGAAAAACTGTTTTTT. This translates into CASSQDGGRATNEKLFF.

The rearrangement joins TRBV27 to TRBJ2-2; D perhaps matches TRBD1 (6 bases). The CDR3 is 16 amino acids. From germline, CDR1 is MNHEY and CDR2 SMNVEV (reference sequence). Between the trimmed V and J ends, which lost 3 bases and 2 bases, there was a span of 13 bases. CDR3 coding DNA: TGTGCCAGCAGTTTTTCAGGGGCATCAAACACCGGGGAGCTGTTTTTT. Its protein is CASSFSGASNTGELFF.

CDR3 residues: CASSLGENTEAFF. For the CDR3, the DNA is TGTGCCAGCAGTTTGGGGGAGAACACTGAAGCTTTCTTT. The V and J genes are TRBV28 and TRBJ1-1; tentative D call: TRBD1 (5 bases). This CDR3 comprises 13 residues. V lost 3 bases and J lost 1, with 6 bases in between. Germline V lookup: CDR1 MDHEN, CDR2 SYDVKM.

This chain joins TRBV5-4 and TRBJ1-2, with 7 nucleotides matching TRBD1. The CDR3 is made up of 14 amino acids. V trimming: 3 bases; J trimming: 3 bases; junction bases outside the gene matches: 5. Germline loops: CDR1 SGHNT, CDR2 YYREEE (reference sequence). CDR3 sequence reads: CASSYQGDDYGYTF. For the CDR3, the DNA is TGTGCCAGCAGCTATCAGGGGGACGACTATGGCTACACCTTC.

The chain uses TRBV19 and TRBJ1-4, with 9 positions matching TRBD1. Germline V gene sequence: CDR1 LNHDA, CDR2 SQIVND (reference sequence). V was pared by 5 bases and J by 3 bases, with 4 bases of the junction left unmatched. The CDR3 totals 15 residues. In DNA form, the CDR3 reads TGTGCCAGTAGTGGGACAGGGCGCCCTAATGAAAAACTGTTTTTT. As protein: CASSGTGRPNEKLFF.

The CDR3 DNA is TGCGCCAGCAGCCCGGGTGCTTCAGGGGATAATTCACCCCTCCACTTT. It codes for CASSPGASGDNSPLHF. This rearrangement joins TRBV5-1 to TRBJ1-6; TRBD1 might be the D (6 bases). There are 16 residues in the CDR3. CDR1 and CDR2 (germline): SGHRS, YFSETQ. V shed 4 bases and J shed 5 bases, with 16 bases lying between them.

V usage is TRBV28 and J usage is TRBJ1-2; unclear D gene. The V and J ends lost 7 bases and 1 base respectively, with 16 bases between them. Germline CDR1 and CDR2: MDHEN and SYDVKM. This CDR3 has 15 amino acids. DNA for the CDR3: TGTGCCAGCACAAAGGTGGGAGGGTTTAACTATGGCTACACCTTC. Translating gives CASTKVGGFNYGYTF.

This clone was seen only once. The V call is TRBV5-1, the J call TRBJ2-4, with 7 bases identical to TRBD1. This CDR3 region has 15 residues. V lost 2 bases, J lost 1 base, and 3 bases stayed unmatched. CDR1 is SGHRS and CDR2 is YFSETQ in the germline V gene. CDR3: CASSFDRAAKNIQYF. The CDR3 region has the DNA TGCGCCAGCAGCTTTGACAGGGCGGCCAAAAACATTCAGTACTTC.

The chain is built from TRBV10-3 and TRBJ2-2; D gene uncertain. This CDR3 spans 11 amino acids. Between the trimmed V and J ends, which lost 7 bases and 8 bases, there was a span of 8 bases. The germline V gene has CDR1 ENHRY and CDR2 SYGVKD. CDR3 residues: CAIMTRGELFF. CDR3 nucleotide sequence: TGTGCCATCATGACCCGGGGGGAGCTGTTTTTT.

The gene calls are TRBV4-3 and TRBJ2-1; 7 bases fit TRBD2. J was trimmed by 1 base and V by 2 bases; bases with no gene match: 2. Germline V CDR1 and CDR2: LGHNA, YSLEER. This CDR3 has 15 residues. The CDR3 loop reads CASSQRLASYNEQFF. DNA for the CDR3: TGCGCCAGCAGCCAAAGACTAGCATCCTACAATGAGCAGTTCTTC.

J is TRBJ2-7 and V is TRBV19, with D unclear. Trimming left V 7 bases short and J 2 bases short, with 15 bases between. The CDR3 spans 14 residues. Germline V gene lookup returns CDR1 LNHDA and CDR2 SQIVND (reference sequence). The CDR3: CASKVAVQTYEQYF. The CDR3 bases are TGTGCCAGTAAGGTGGCAGTTCAAACCTACGAGCAGTACTTC.

This clone was counted once. The rearrangement links TRBV5-1 to TRBJ2-5, with TRBD1 identical over 8 bases. The V gene's germline CDR1 is SGHRS and CDR2 YFSETQ. The CDR3 has 14 residues. The ends lost 4 bases at V and 0 bases at J; junction bases unmatched: 2. The CDR3 loop is CASSTGQDQETQYF. Written as DNA, the CDR3 is TGCGCCAGCAGCACGGGACAGGACCAAGAGACCCAGTACTTC.

J is TRBJ2-7 and V is TRBV19; D is unresolved. The CDR3 runs to 12 residues. Trimming removed 6 bases at V and 2 bases at J, with 8 bases between. Per germline, CDR1 LNHDA and CDR2 SQIVND (reference sequence). The CDR3 is CASSHNPYEQYF. In DNA form, the CDR3 reads TGTGCCAGTAGCCACAATCCCTACGAGCAGTACTTC.

This clone was observed once. The chain combines TRBV6-1 with TRBJ2-1, with TRBD2 matching 12 bases. The CDR3 is 16 amino acids. J was trimmed by 8 bases and V by 2 bases; bases with no gene match: 7. CDR1 is MNHNS, CDR2 SASEGT, per germline. The CDR3 coding sequence is TGTGCCAGCAGTGAACTAGCGGGGGGGCGTTTCGATGAGCAGTTCTTC. Protein: CASSELAGGRFDEQFF.

For the CDR3, the DNA is TGTGCCAGCAGTTTAGCACAGGGGGGCAATGAGCAGTTCTTC. Amino acid sequence: CASSLAQGGNEQFF. The gene calls are TRBV28 and TRBJ2-1, with 8 bases lining up with TRBD1. Germline trimming cut 2 bases from V and 6 bases from J; bases unmatched to any gene: 3. This CDR3 region has 14 residues. The germline V gene has CDR1 MDHEN and CDR2 SYDVKM.

The chain is built from TRBV2 and TRBJ2-5, with a tentative D call TRBD2 (5 bases). The end of the DNA fits TRBJ2-7 better, so the J call may be wrong. The CDR3 is made up of 12 amino acids. Germline values: CDR1 SNHLY, CDR2 FYNNEI. CDR3: CASSDTSYEQYF. The CDR3 DNA reads as TGTGCCAGCAGTGATACTAGCTACGAGCAGTACTTC.

The rearrangement joins TRBV28 to TRBJ1-6; D might be TRBD1 (6 bases). Germline CDR1 is MDHEN and CDR2 is SYDVKM. V shed 3 bases and J shed 8 bases, with 14 bases lying between them. CDR3 length: 15 residues. This CDR3 reads CASSFPLGGYSPLHF. The CDR3 DNA is TGTGCCAGCAGTTTTCCCCTAGGGGGTTATTCACCCCTCCACTTT.

This chain joins TRBV6-5 and TRBJ2-2, with 8 positions matching TRBD1. V was clipped by 4 bases and J by 1 base; unmatched bases: 5. Germline V gene lookup returns CDR1 MNHEY and CDR2 SVGAGI. The CDR3 contains 16 residues. DNA for the CDR3: TGTGCCAGCAGTTCCCTCGGGACAGGGAACACCGGGGAGCTGTTTTTT. Amino acids: CASSSLGTGNTGELFF.

The chain couples TRBV7-7 to TRBJ2-2, with TRBD2 matching over 10 bases. With V trimmed by 2 bases and J by 1 base, 1 base remained unmatched. This CDR3 comprises 16 residues. Germline CDR1 reads SSHAT; CDR2 reads FNYEAQ (reference sequence). The CDR3 spells CASSLRLAGNTGELFF. The CDR3 DNA reads as TGTGCCAGCAGCTTAAGACTAGCGGGGAACACCGGGGAGCTGTTTTTT.

This clone was seen at least ten times. This sequence joins TRBV28 and TRBJ1-5, with 7 bases fitting TRBD1. In germline, CDR1 is MDHEN, CDR2 SYDVKM. V was clipped by 3 bases and J by 3 bases; unmatched bases: 2. The CDR3 covers 14 residues. CDR3 in amino acids: CASSLGQFNQPQHF. DNA for the CDR3: TGTGCCAGCAGTTTGGGACAGTTCAATCAGCCCCAGCATTTT.